This entry lists 5 T cell receptor beta chains sequenced from one sample in a study of T cells in tuberculosis. Assay: immunoSEQ multiplex PCR; the TCRdb copy retains only in-frame clones and omits some. Among 25,000 to 35,000 clones listed, approximately 93% were seen once. The sample comprised PBMCs. These receptors were taken from a donor between 10 and 35 years old with latent tuberculosis or without tuberculosis infection.

This clone appeared once. This chain connects TRBV4-2 to TRBJ1-2; 7 bases match TRBD1. Trimming took 4 bases from V and 4 from J; bases not matched to a gene: 9. CDR1 and CDR2 (germline): LGHNA, YNFKEQ. The CDR3 sequence is 15 residues long. The CDR3 reads CASSPETGLVYGYTF. Written as DNA, the CDR3 is TGTGCCAGCAGCCCCGAGACAGGGCTTGTCTATGGCTACACCTTC.

The CDR3 DNA follows: TGTGCCAGCAGCTTGGGACAGTCCAAAAACATTCAGTACTTC. As protein: CASSLGQSKNIQYF. The chain uses TRBV5-6 and TRBJ2-4, with TRBD1 as a possible D gene (5 bases). The germline V gene has CDR1 SGHDT and CDR2 YYEEEE. V was cut by 0 bases and J by 2 bases, with 6 bases left in between. This CDR3 has 14 amino acids.

The rearrangement links TRBV6-1 to TRBJ1-1; tentatively, D is TRBD1 (5 bases). The CDR3 extends over 14 amino acids. Germline-derived CDR1 and CDR2 are MNHNS and SASEGT. The V end lost 7 bases, the J end lost 5 bases, and 17 bases lay between the germline ends. The CDR3 nucleotides read TGTGCCAGCATGTTCTCAGGGATGGGGACTGAAGCTTTCTTT. Protein: CASMFSGMGTEAFF.

The chain couples TRBV4-3 to TRBJ2-3; the D gene is possibly TRBD2 (5 bases). The length of the CDR3 is 19 residues. The germline V gene encodes CDR1 LGHNA and CDR2 YSLEER. V was shortened by 1 base and J by 0 bases, with 20 bases between the two germline ends. The CDR3 region has the DNA TGCGCCAGCAGCCAAGGGATATTCCTTGCGGCTAGCAGCACAGATACGCAGTATTTT. It encodes CASSQGIFLAASSTDTQYF.

The chain uses TRBV9 and TRBJ2-1, with 9 nucleotides matching TRBD1. This CDR3 is built from 15 residues. Germline lookup yields CDR1 SGDLS and CDR2 YYNGEE. The ends lost 2 bases at V and 6 bases at J; junction bases unmatched: 6. Here the CDR3 DNA reads TGTGCCAGCAGCGTGGACAGGGGAGTTGGCAATGAGCAGTTCTTC. It codes for CASSVDRGVGNEQFF.